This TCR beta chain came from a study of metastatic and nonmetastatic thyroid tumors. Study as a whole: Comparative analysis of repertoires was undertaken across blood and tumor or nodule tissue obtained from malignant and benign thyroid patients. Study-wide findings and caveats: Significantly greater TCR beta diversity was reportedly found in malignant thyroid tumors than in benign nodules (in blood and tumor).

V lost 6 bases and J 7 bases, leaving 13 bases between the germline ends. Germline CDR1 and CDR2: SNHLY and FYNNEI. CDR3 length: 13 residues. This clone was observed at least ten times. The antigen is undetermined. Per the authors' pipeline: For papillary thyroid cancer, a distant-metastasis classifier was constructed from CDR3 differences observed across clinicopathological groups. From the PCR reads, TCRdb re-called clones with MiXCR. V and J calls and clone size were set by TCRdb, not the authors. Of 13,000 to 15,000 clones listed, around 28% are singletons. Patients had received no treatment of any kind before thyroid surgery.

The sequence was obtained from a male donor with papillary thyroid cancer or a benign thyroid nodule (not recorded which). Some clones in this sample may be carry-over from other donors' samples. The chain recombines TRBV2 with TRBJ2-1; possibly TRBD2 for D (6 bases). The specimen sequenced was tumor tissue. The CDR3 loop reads CASSAGLGNEQFF. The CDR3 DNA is TGTGCCAGCAGCGCGGGACTCGGGAATGAGCAGTTCTTC. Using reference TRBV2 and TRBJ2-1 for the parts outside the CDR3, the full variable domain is EPEVTQTPSHQVTQMGQEVILRCVPISNHLYFYWYRQILGQKVEFLVSFYNNEISEKSEIFDDQFSVERPDGSNFTLKIRSTKLEDSAMYFCASSAGLGNEQFFGPGTRLTVL.